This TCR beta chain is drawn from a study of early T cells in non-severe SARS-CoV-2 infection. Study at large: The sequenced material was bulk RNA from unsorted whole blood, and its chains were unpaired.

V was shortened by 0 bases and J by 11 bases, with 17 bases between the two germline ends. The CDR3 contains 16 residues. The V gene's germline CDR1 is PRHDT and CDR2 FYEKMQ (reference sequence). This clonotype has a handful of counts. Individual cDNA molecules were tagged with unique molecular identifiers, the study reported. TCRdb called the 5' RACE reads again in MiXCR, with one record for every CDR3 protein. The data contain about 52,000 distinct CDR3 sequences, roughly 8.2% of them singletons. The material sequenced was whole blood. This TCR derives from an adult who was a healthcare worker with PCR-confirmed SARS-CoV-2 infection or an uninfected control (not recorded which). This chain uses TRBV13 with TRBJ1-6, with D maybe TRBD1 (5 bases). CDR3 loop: CASSLGSRGKITPLHF. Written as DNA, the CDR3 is TGTGCCAGCAGCTTAGGATCAAGGGGAAAAATTACACCCCTCCACTTT.